This entry describes one T cell receptor beta chain. Sequencing was performed with immunoSEQ multiplex PCR; in TCRdb, only in-frame clones are kept and a portion is missing. The sample contains about 77,000 clones, less than 98% of which appear only once. This record belongs to a study of Tregs in tolerant kidney transplant recipients. Per germline, CDR1 KGHSH and CDR2 LQKENI. The CDR3 sequence is 14 residues long. Germline trimming cut 8 bases from V and 7 bases from J; bases unmatched to any gene: 6. This receptor was identified in a human donor who received a combined kidney and bone marrow transplant. The material sequenced was CD4+ T cells from blood, taken before the transplant. This chain uses TRBV18 with TRBJ1-4; 11 bases fit TRBD1. CDR3 sequence (DNA): TGTGCCAGCAGACCGGGACAGGGGGTTGAAAAACTGTTTTTT. It encodes CASRPGQGVEKLFF. Filled out from reference TRBV18 and TRBJ1-4, the complete variable domain reads NAGVMQNPRHLVRRRGQEARLRCSPMKGHSHVYWYRQLPEEGLKFMVYLQKENIIDESGMPKERFSAEFPKEGPSILRIQQVVRGDSAAYFCASRPGQGVEKLFFGSGTQLSVL.